A single sample gave rise to the 9 T cell receptor beta chains below, sequenced in a study of blood T cell repertoires in COVID-19. Clones were read by immunoSEQ multiplex PCR, and TCRdb kept only the in-frame ones, dropping some. The sample has about 310,000 clones, almost 90% seen once. Sequenced input: peripheral blood. These receptors were obtained from a woman aged 35 to 49 with COVID-19, enrolled during active disease.

This chain connects TRBV7-9 to TRBJ1-4; the D is unclear. The V end was cut by 1 base, the J end by 7 bases, with 16 bases between. This CDR3 is 16 amino acids long. Germline lookup yields CDR1 SEHNR and CDR2 FQNEAQ (reference sequence). The DNA of the CDR3 is TGTGCCAGCAGCTTAGTTGGAGAGGGTGAGGGTGAAAAACTGTTTTTT. It yields the protein CASSLVGEGEGEKLFF.

The chain has TRBV28 and TRBJ1-2; possible D gene TRBD1, 5 bases. V shed 6 bases and J shed 1 base, with 15 bases lying between them. Looked up from germline, CDR1 is MDHEN and CDR2 is SYDVKM. This CDR3 spans 15 amino acids. The CDR3 loop reads CASRTEDRFNYGYTF. CDR3 coding DNA: TGTGCCAGCAGGACTGAAGACAGATTTAACTATGGCTACACCTTC.

V is TRBV7-2 and J is TRBJ2-3; D is perhaps TRBD1 (5 bases). CDR3 size: 14 residues. V lost 5 bases to trimming and J lost 4 bases, with 13 bases between them. The germline CDR1 and CDR2 sequences are SGHTA and FQGNSA. Written as DNA, the CDR3 is TGTGCCAGCAGCGCAAGGACACATCCAGATACGCAGTATTTT. This codes for CASSARTHPDTQYF.

The gene calls are TRBV4-3 and TRBJ1-4; TRBD1 is a possible D gene (5 bases). Germline V lookup: CDR1 LGHNA, CDR2 YSLEER. Trimming pared 6 bases from V and 8 bases from J, leaving 28 bases between. The CDR3 has 18 amino acids. Here the CDR3 reads CASRRLAGTGIPLEKLFF. The CDR3 DNA is TGCGCCAGCAGACGACTAGCAGGGACGGGGATCCCCCTCGAAAAACTGTTTTTT.

This chain uses TRBV19 with TRBJ2-5; 10 nucleotides agree with TRBD2. The CDR3 is made up of 20 amino acids. Trimming cost V 5 bases and J 0 bases; bases outside gene matches: 18. The germline V gene has CDR1 LNHDA and CDR2 SQIVND (reference sequence). CDR3 DNA sequence: TGTGCCAGTAGTCGAGCCGGGACTAGCGCGGGAATAACGTACCAAGAGACCCAGTACTTC. This codes for CASSRAGTSAGITYQETQYF.

The chain carries TRBV19 and TRBJ1-6; D may be TRBD1 (6 bases). The germline V gene encodes CDR1 LNHDA and CDR2 SQIVND (reference sequence). Trimming pared 2 bases from V and 0 bases from J, leaving 8 bases between. The CDR3 extends over 16 amino acids. This CDR3 reads CASSIKGDSYNSPLHF. CDR3 DNA sequence: TGTGCCAGTAGTATAAAGGGGGACTCCTATAATTCACCCCTCCACTTT.

This clone was counted once. The sample has other DNA sequences that encode this CDR3 too. This sequence joins TRBV5-6 and TRBJ2-7; the D gene is possibly TRBD2 (7 bases). Trimming removed 3 bases from V and 7 bases from J, with 23 bases in between. CDR1 SGHDT and CDR2 YYEEEE come from the germline V gene. The CDR3 runs to 16 residues. The CDR3 DNA sequence: TGTGCCAGCAGCTCTACCCCTGGACAGCGGGACTATGAGCAGTACTTC. Translating gives CASSSTPGQRDYEQYF.

The J gene is TRBJ2-2, the V gene TRBV5-5; 7 nucleotides agree with TRBD1. The CDR3 consists of 16 residues. J was trimmed by 7 bases and V by 0 bases; bases with no gene match: 9. From germline, CDR1 is SGHKS and CDR2 YYEKEE (reference sequence). CDR3: CASSLGSTGIVGELFF. The CDR3 nucleotides are TGTGCCAGCAGCTTGGGCTCGACAGGGATTGTCGGGGAGCTGTTTTTT.

The chain links TRBV7-3 to TRBJ2-7; 9 nucleotides agree with TRBD2. CDR1 and CDR2 (germline): SGHTA, FQGTGA. V lost 5 bases, J lost 2 bases, and 7 bases stayed unmatched. This CDR3 comprises 15 residues. The CDR3, as DNA: TGTGCCAGCAGCCCAGTAGCGGGGGCCGCCTACGAGCAGTACTTC. It translates to CASSPVAGAAYEQYF.